The clone carrying this TCR beta chain turned up a few times. TCRdb redid the calling of the RT-PCR reads with MiXCR, one entry per CDR3 protein. The data show roughly 160,000 distinct CDR3 sequences, over 8.5% seen once. The entry originates in a study of response to subunit inactivated influenza vaccine. The germline gives CDR1 SGHVS, CDR2 FQNEAQ. The CDR3 sequence is 14 residues long. Trimming pared 5 bases from V and 1 base from J, leaving 12 bases between. This sample comprised CD8+ T cells sorted from PBMCs, obtained roughly 24 months after vaccination. The chain joins TRBV7-8 to TRBJ2-7; a possible D gene is TRBD1 (6 bases). The clonotype originates from a man aged 45 to 70 who received an inactivated influenza vaccine. The CDR3 loop reads CASSERQVSYEQYF. The CDR3 DNA sequence: TGTGCCAGCAGCGAAAGACAGGTTTCCTACGAGCAGTACTTC.